The rows below give T cell receptor beta chains drawn from one sample of a study of T cells in Graves' hyperthyroidism and ophthalmopathy. TCRdb used MiXCR to reprocess the multiplex PCR reads, holding one entry per CDR3 protein. The table lists fewer than 850,000 distinct CDR3 sequences, 17% of them singletons. The sequenced sample consisted of blood. The receptors come from a man aged 50-59 years with Graves' hyperthyroidism. Both conserved end residues are part of each CDR3. Fields, in order: J gene, D gene, V gene, clone size, CDR3 protein, CDR3 DNA. The D gene is left open where the match is weak. Where a row states a size, it is once, few, many or the class of an expanded clone; other rows omit it.

j_call: TRBJ1-5
d_call: .
v_call: TRBV11-2
clone_size: many
cdr3_aa: CASSLGVGRVGNQPQHF
cdr3_nt: TGTGCCAGCAGCTTAGGCGTAGGGAGGGTAGGAAATCAGCCCCAGCATTTT

j_call: TRBJ2-3
d_call: TRBD2
v_call: TRBV12-3/TRBV12-4
clone_size: many
cdr3_aa: CASSLTSGRPRGRADTQYF
cdr3_nt: TGTGCCAGCAGTTTAACCAGCGGGAGGCCACGGGGGAGAGCAGATACGCAGTATTTT

j_call: TRBJ2-1
d_call: TRBD2
v_call: TRBV12-3/TRBV12-4
clone_size: many
cdr3_aa: CASSLLAGSSSEQFF
cdr3_nt: TGTGCCAGCAGTTTACTAGCGGGATCAAGTAGTGAGCAGTTCTTC

j_call: TRBJ1-4
d_call: .
v_call: TRBV27
clone_size: .
cdr3_aa: CASSLSFTLYEATNEKLFF
cdr3_nt: TGTGCCAGCAGTTTATCTTTCACCTTATACGAGGCAACTAATGAAAAACTGTTTTTT

j_call: TRBJ2-7
d_call: TRBD2
v_call: TRBV28
clone_size: .
cdr3_aa: CASSSEISGSSYEQYF
cdr3_nt: TGTGCCAGCAGTTCGGAAATTAGCGGGAGTTCCTACGAGCAGTACTTC

j_call: TRBJ2-2
d_call: .
v_call: TRBV20-1
clone_size: .
cdr3_aa: CSAPGQWTGELFF
cdr3_nt: TGCAGTGCTCCCGGACAGTGGACCGGGGAGCTGTTTTTT

j_call: TRBJ2-7
d_call: .
v_call: TRBV4-1
clone_size: few
cdr3_aa: CASSQDSAKASYEQYF
cdr3_nt: TGCGCCAGCAGCCAAGATAGCGCGAAAGCCTCCTACGAGCAGTACTTC

j_call: TRBJ2-2
d_call: TRBD1
v_call: TRBV28
clone_size: many
cdr3_aa: CASTDRGGRGSRVGELFF
cdr3_nt: TGTGCCAGCACCGACAGGGGGGGCCGGGGTTCGAGGGTCGGGGAGCTGTTTTTT

j_call: TRBJ1-5
d_call: TRBD1
v_call: TRBV2
clone_size: few
cdr3_aa: CASSERTGGHQPQHF
cdr3_nt: TGTGCCAGCAGTGAAAGGACAGGGGGCCATCAGCCCCAGCATTTT

j_call: TRBJ2-2
d_call: TRBD1
v_call: TRBV14
clone_size: many
cdr3_aa: CASSSRPGQGNTGELFF
cdr3_nt: TGTGCCAGCAGCTCACGCCCGGGACAGGGTAACACCGGGGAGCTGTTTTTT

j_call: TRBJ2-7
d_call: TRBD1
v_call: TRBV30
clone_size: many
cdr3_aa: CAWSTGGSYEQYF
cdr3_nt: TGTGCCTGGAGTACAGGGGGCTCGTACGAGCAGTACTTC

j_call: TRBJ1-2
d_call: .
v_call: TRBV2
clone_size: many
cdr3_aa: CAREDWRLANYGYTF
cdr3_nt: TGTGCCAGAGAAGATTGGCGGCTTGCTAACTATGGCTACACCTTC

j_call: TRBJ1-4
d_call: .
v_call: TRBV10-3
clone_size: many
cdr3_aa: CAISDRGSNEKLFF
cdr3_nt: TGTGCCATCAGTGACCGGGGATCTAATGAAAAACTGTTTTTT

j_call: TRBJ1-6
d_call: TRBD1
v_call: TRBV28
clone_size: many
cdr3_aa: CASSFWDRNSPLHF
cdr3_nt: TGTGCCAGCAGTTTTTGGGACAGGAATTCACCCCTCCACTTT

j_call: TRBJ1-5
d_call: TRBD1
v_call: TRBV28
clone_size: .
cdr3_aa: CASSFDRGQNQPQHF
cdr3_nt: TGTGCCAGCAGCTTTGACAGGGGGCAAAATCAGCCCCAGCATTTT

j_call: TRBJ1-5
d_call: .
v_call: TRBV15
clone_size: many
cdr3_aa: CATSGLDRFEPQHF
cdr3_nt: TGTGCCACCAGCGGACTCGACAGGTTTGAGCCCCAGCATTTT

j_call: TRBJ2-7
d_call: .
v_call: TRBV11-2
clone_size: many
cdr3_aa: CASSMARSRYEQYF
cdr3_nt: TGTGCCAGCAGCATGGCCCGCAGCCGGTACGAGCAGTACTTC

j_call: TRBJ1-1
d_call: TRBD1
v_call: TRBV2
clone_size: many
cdr3_aa: CAGLRDRATEAFF
cdr3_nt: TGTGCCGGACTCCGGGACAGGGCGACTGAAGCTTTCTTT

j_call: TRBJ1-5
d_call: .
v_call: TRBV6-5
clone_size: .
cdr3_aa: CASSYQQGQPQHF
cdr3_nt: TGTGCCAGCAGTTACCAACAGGGACAGCCCCAGCATTTT

j_call: TRBJ2-7
d_call: TRBD1
v_call: TRBV7-9
clone_size: many
cdr3_aa: CASSVRGTGHYEQYF
cdr3_nt: TGTGCCAGCAGCGTACGAGGGACAGGGCACTACGAGCAGTACTTC

j_call: TRBJ2-3
d_call: TRBD2
v_call: TRBV19
clone_size: many
cdr3_aa: CASRSSGRLVTDTQYF
cdr3_nt: TGTGCCAGTAGATCCAGCGGGAGACTCGTCACAGATACGCAGTATTTT

j_call: TRBJ1-1
d_call: .
v_call: TRBV11-1
clone_size: many
cdr3_aa: CASSIREAHAEAFF
cdr3_nt: TGTGCCAGCAGCATCAGGGAGGCGCACGCTGAAGCTTTCTTT